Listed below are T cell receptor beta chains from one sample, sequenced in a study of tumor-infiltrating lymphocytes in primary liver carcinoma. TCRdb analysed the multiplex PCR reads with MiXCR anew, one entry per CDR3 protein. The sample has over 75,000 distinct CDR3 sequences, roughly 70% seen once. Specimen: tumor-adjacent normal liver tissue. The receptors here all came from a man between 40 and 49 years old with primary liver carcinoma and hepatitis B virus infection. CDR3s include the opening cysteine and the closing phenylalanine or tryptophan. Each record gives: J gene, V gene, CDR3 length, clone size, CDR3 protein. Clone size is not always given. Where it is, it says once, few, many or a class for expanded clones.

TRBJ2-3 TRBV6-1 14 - CASEAYRVQDTQYF
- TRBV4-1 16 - CASSQKGGDSNQPQYF
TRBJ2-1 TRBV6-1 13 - CANSEVGVDEQFF
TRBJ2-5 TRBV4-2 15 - CASSPPGIAEEIQYF
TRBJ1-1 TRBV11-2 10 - CASRGGEAFF
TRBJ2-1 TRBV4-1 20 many CASSQSRIRAGGSSYNEQFF
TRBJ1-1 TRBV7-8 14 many CASSLVTGNTEAFF
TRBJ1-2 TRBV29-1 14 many CSVYSPNDHYGYTF
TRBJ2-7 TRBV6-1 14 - CASNERNSAYEQYF
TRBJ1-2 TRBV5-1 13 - CASSLIEGNGHTF
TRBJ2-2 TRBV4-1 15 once CASSQEVANTRELFF
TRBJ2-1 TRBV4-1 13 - CASSQGRDSEQSF
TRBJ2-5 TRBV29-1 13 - CSVVTTRVETQYF
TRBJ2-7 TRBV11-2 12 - CARSLGGDEQYF
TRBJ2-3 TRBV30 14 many CAWRTAGDTDTQYF
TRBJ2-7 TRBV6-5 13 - CASRTGGYDEQYF
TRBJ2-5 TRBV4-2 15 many CASSAAEGQQETQYF
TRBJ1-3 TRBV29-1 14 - CNVDLTGSGSTIYF
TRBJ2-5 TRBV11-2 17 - CASSLGRASRAQETQYF
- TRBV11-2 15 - CASSPPPPRTDTQHF
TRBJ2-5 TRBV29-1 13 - CSVEYGLADTQYF
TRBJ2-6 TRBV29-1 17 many CSVKGLGDRSGANVLTF
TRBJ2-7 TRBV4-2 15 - CASSQRGQDFFEQYF
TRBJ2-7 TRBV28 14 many CASSSPGGTYEQYF
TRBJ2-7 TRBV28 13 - CASSLASGYEHYF
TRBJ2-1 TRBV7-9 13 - CVSSPLGDNEQFF
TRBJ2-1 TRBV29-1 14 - CSMGLAEVVNEQFF
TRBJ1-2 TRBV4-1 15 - CARSQEAGRNYGYTF
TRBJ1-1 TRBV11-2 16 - CASSLDRVGGNSEAYF
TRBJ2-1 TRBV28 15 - CATSLGLGPAYEQFF
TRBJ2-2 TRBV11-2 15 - CASSFVVAGTGELFF
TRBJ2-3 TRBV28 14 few CASSLDGSTDTQYF
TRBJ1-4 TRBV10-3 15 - CAVSLGTGDNEKLFF
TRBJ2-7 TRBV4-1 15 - CVSSYTSGSNYEQYF
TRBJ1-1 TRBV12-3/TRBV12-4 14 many CASSPRQGNAEAFF
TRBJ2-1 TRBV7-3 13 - CASSSDRDQEQFF
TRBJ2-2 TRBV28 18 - CASSSSTTTSGSTGELFF
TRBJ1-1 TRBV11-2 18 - CTSSSPPGSVRENTETFF
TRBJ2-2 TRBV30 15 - CAWDPGQVLIGELFF
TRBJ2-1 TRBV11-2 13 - CTSSSGQGNEQFF
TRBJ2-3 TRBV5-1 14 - CASNQGEEGDTQYF
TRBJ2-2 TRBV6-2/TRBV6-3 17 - CASSYVLAGGISGELFF
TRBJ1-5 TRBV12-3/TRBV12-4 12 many CASSFGQSAQHF
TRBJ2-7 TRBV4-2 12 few CASSQDRNEQYF
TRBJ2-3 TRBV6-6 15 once CASRHERESTDTQYF
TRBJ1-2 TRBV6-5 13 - CTSIREPRRGYTF
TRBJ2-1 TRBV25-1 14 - CASQRAGGGNEQFF
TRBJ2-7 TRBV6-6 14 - CASSPGTPTYVQYF
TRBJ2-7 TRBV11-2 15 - CTRSASGTRVYEQYF
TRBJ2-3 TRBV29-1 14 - CSITTGGDTDTQYF
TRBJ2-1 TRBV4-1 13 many CASSQGPHNEQFF
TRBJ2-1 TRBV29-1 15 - CSVLVGGGWHNEQFF
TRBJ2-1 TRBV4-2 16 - CVSSQDPVGVEDEQFF
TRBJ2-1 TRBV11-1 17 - CVSSLGLAGEIENDQFF
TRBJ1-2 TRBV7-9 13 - CASGFSTNYGYTF
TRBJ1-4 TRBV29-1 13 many CSVGGGPNEKLFF
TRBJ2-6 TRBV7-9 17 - CVSSLASQSSGANVLTF
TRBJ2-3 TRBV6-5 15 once CASSYAGLSTDTQYF
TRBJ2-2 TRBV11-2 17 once CANSPRLAGINTGELFF
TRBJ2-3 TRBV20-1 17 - CSARNLGDYRSTDTQYF